One T cell receptor (beta chain) is described in this entry. V lost 0 bases and J 4 bases, leaving 16 bases between the germline ends. Looked up from germline, CDR1 is SGHRS and CDR2 is YFSETQ. The CDR3 extends over 16 amino acids. This sample was taken from a study of blood T cell repertoires in COVID-19. Looking at the study overall: Specimens from acute and convalescent COVID-19 originated in the United States, Italy and Spain. Sources were T cells, B-cell-depleted T cells, or PBMCs; the material itself was cDNA or gDNA.

In the authors' workflow: Amplifying reference gene primers gave estimates of nucleated cell counts. TCRdb's table, derived via immunoSEQ multiplex PCR, lists solely in-frame clones and lacks some. V and J calls and clone size are given by that table; D and trimming were obtained from the DNA. The data contain approximately 70,000 clones, roughly 77% of them seen just once; the ten biggest clones take up about 0.87%. The sequence derives from a woman aged 70 to 79 with acute or convalescent COVID-19. Sequencing was done on a sample of peripheral blood. The chain employs TRBV5-1 and TRBJ2-5; D not resolved. CDR3 bases: TGCGCCAGCAGCTTGGCCGGGTCGGTGATGGTAGAGACCCAGTACTTC. This encodes CASSLAGSVMVETQYF.